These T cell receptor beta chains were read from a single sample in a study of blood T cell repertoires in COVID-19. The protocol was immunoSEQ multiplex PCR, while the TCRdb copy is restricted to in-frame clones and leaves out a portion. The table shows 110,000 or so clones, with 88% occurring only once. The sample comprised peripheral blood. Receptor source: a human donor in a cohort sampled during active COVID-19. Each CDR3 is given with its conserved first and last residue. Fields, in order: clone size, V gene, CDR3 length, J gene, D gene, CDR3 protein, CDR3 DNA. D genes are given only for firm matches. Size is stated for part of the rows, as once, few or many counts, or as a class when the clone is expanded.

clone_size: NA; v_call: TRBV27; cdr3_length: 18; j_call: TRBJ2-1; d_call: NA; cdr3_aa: CASSSAMESLGSYNEQFF; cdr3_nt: TGTGCCAGCAGTTCCGCGATGGAGAGTCTGGGCTCCTACAATGAGCAGTTCTTC
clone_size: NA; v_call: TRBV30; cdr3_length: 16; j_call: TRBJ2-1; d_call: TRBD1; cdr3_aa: CAWSVLTGGSYNEQFF; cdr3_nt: TGTGCCTGGAGTGTACTTACAGGGGGCTCCTACAATGAGCAGTTCTTC
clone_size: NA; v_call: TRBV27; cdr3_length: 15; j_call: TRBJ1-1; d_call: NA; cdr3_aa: CASSYRSGWNTEAFF; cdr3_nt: TGTGCCAGCAGTTACCGAAGCGGATGGAACACTGAAGCTTTCTTT
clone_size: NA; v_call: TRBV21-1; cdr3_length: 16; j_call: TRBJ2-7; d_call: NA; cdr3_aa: CASSKVKLAGCYEQYF; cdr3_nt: TGTGCCAGCAGCAAAGTCAAGCTAGCGGGATGTTACGAGCAGTACTTC
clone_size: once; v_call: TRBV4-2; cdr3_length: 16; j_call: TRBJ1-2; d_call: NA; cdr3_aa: CASSQDGASSIGGYTF; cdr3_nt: TGTGCCAGCAGCCAAGATGGGGCCAGCTCGATTGGCGGCTACACCTTC
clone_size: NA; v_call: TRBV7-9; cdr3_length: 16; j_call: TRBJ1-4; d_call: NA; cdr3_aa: CASSAGPPLRKEKLFF; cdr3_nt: TGTGCCAGCAGCGCGGGACCGCCGTTACGAAAAGAAAAACTGTTTTTT
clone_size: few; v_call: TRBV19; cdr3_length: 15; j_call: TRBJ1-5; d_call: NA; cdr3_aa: CASSIYLLSNQPQHF; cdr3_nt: TGTGCCAGTAGTATTTATCTCCTTAGCAATCAGCCCCAGCATTTT
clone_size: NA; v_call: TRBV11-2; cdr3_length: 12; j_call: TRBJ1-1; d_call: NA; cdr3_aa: CASNIMNTEAFF; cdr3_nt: TGTGCCAGCAACATCATGAACACTGAAGCTTTCTTT
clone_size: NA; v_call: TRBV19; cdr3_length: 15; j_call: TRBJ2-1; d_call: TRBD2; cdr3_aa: CASSTGTSSYNEQFF; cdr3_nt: TGTGCCAGTAGTACCGGGACTAGCTCCTACAATGAGCAGTTCTTC
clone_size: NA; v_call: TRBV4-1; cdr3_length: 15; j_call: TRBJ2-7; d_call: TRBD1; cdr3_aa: CASSQADRESYEQYF; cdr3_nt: TGCGCCAGCAGCCAAGCCGACAGGGAATCCTACGAGCAGTACTTC
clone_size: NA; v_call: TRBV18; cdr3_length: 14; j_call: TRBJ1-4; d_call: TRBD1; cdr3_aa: CASSLGQGDEKLFF; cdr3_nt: TGTGCCAGCTCACTCGGACAGGGGGATGAAAAACTGTTTTTT
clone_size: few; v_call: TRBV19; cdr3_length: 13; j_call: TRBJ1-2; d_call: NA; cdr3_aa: CASSKTGNYGYTF; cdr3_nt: TGTGCCAGTAGTAAAACAGGGAACTATGGCTACACCTTC
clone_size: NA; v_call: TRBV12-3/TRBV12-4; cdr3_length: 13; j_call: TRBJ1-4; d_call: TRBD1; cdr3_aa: CASSLGTGWKLFF; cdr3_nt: TGTGCCAGCAGTCTCGGGACAGGGTGGAAACTGTTTTTT
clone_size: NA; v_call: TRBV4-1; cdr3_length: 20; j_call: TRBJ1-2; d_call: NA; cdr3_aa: CASSQKYSGTAHTANYGYTF; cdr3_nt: TGCGCCAGCAGCCAAAAATACTCAGGAACAGCCCATACAGCTAACTATGGCTACACCTTC
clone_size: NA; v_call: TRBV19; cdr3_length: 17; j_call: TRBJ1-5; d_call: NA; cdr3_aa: CASSIMGGDDSNQPQHF; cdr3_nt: TGTGCCAGTAGTATTATGGGGGGAGACGATAGCAATCAGCCCCAGCATTTT
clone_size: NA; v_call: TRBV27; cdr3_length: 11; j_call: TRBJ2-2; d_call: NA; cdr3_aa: CASRSSGELFF; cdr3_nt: TGTGCCAGCAGGTCCTCCGGGGAGCTGTTTTTT
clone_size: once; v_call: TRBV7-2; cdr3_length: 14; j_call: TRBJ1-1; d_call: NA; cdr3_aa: CASSLGGQGTEAFF; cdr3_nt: TGTGCCAGCAGCTTAGGCGGGCAGGGGACTGAAGCTTTCTTT
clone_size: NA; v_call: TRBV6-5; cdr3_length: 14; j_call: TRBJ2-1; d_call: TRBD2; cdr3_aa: CASSQGLAGNEQFF; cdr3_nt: TGTGCCAGCAGTCAGGGACTAGCGGGTAATGAGCAGTTCTTC
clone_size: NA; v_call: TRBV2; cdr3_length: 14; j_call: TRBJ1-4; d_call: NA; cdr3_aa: CASSTSEGSRKLFF; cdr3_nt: TGTGCCAGCAGTACGTCCGAAGGGAGTAGAAAACTGTTTTTT
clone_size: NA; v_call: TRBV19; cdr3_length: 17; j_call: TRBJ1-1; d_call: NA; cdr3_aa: CASSISDRGGLNTEAFF; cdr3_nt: TGTGCCAGTAGTATATCAGACCGGGGAGGCTTGAACACTGAAGCTTTCTTT
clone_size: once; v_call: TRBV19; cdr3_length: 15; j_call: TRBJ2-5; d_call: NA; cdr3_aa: CASSIGQIYQETQYF; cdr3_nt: TGTGCCAGTAGTATAGGGCAGATCTACCAAGAGACCCAGTACTTC
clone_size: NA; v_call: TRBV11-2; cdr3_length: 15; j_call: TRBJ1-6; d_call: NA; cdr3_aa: CASRIRDSYNSPLHF; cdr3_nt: TGTGCCAGCCGTATCCGGGACTCCTATAATTCACCCCTCCACTTT
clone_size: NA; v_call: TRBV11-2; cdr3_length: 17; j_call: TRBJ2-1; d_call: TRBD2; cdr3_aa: CASSEDGGLADEAEQFF; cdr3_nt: TGTGCCAGCAGCGAGGATGGGGGACTAGCGGATGAGGCTGAGCAGTTCTTC
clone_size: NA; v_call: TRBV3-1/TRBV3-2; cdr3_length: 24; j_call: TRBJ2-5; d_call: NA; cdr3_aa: CASSQGIPLPFGFSARVERETQYF; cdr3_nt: TGTGCCAGCAGCCAAGGTATCCCCCTCCCCTTCGGGTTTTCCGCCCGGGTCGAGCGGGAGACCCAGTACTTC
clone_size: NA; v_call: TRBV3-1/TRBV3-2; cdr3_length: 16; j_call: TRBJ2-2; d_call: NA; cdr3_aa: CASSLSGSGDTGELFF; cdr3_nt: TGTGCCAGCAGCCTAAGTGGTTCAGGGGACACCGGGGAGCTGTTTTTT
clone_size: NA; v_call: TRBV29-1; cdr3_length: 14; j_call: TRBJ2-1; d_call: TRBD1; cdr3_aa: CSVRGQGAQNEQFF; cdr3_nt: TGCAGCGTTCGAGGACAGGGGGCGCAAAATGAGCAGTTCTTC
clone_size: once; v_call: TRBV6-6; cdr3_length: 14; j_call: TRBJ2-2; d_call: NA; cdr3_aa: CASVGQSGTGELFF; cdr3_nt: TGTGCCAGCGTCGGACAGTCGGGCACCGGGGAGCTGTTTTTT
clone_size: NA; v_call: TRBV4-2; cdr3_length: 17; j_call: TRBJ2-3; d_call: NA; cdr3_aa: CASSQEGAWKPTDTQYF; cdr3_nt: TGTGCCAGCAGCCAAGAGGGAGCATGGAAGCCCACAGATACGCAGTATTTT
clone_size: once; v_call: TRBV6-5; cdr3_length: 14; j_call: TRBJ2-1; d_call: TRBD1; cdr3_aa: CASSYSTGRNEQFF; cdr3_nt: TGTGCCAGCAGTTACTCGACAGGGCGCAATGAGCAGTTCTTC
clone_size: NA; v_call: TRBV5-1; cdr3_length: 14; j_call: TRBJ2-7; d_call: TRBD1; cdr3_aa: CASSSQGSSYEQYF; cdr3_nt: TGCGCCAGCAGCTCACAGGGGAGCTCCTACGAGCAGTACTTC
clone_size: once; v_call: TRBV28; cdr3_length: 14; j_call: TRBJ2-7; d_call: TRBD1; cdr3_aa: CASKPGQGRHEQYF; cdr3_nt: TGTGCCAGCAAACCGGGACAGGGACGTCACGAGCAGTACTTC
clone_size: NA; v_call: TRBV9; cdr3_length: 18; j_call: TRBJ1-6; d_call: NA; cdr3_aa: CASSVADSSSSYNSPLHF; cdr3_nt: TGTGCCAGCAGCGTAGCTGACAGTTCGAGCTCCTATAATTCACCCCTCCACTTT
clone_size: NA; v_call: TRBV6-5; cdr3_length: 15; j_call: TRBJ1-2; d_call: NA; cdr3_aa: CASSYRGSTLGGYTF; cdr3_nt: TGTGCCAGCAGTTACCGCGGGTCCACCCTTGGTGGCTACACCTTC
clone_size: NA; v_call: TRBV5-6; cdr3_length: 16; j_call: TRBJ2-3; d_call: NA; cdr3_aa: CASSLVSGLYTDTQYF; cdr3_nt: TGTGCCAGCAGCTTGGTTTCGGGACTTTACACAGATACGCAGTATTTT
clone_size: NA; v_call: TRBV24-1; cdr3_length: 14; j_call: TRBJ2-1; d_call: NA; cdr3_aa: CPDGPPTGWNEQFF; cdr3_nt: TGTCCCGATGGCCCACCCACAGGGTGGAATGAGCAGTTCTTC
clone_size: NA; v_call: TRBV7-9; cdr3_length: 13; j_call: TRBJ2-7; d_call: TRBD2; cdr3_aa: CASRGRESDEQYF; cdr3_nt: TGTGCCAGCCGCGGGAGGGAAAGCGACGAGCAGTACTTC
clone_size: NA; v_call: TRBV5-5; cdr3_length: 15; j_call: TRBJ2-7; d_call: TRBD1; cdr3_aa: CASSPTGQGALEQYF; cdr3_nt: TGTGCCAGCAGCCCAACCGGACAGGGGGCCCTCGAGCAGTACTTC
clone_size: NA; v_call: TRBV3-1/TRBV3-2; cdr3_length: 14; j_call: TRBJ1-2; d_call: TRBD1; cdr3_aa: CASSQGQGVGGYTF; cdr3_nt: TGTGCCAGCAGCCAAGGACAGGGGGTGGGTGGCTACACCTTC
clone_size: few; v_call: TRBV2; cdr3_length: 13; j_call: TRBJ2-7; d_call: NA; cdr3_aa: CASDRRDAYEQYF; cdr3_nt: TGTGCCAGTGATAGACGGGATGCCTACGAGCAGTACTTC
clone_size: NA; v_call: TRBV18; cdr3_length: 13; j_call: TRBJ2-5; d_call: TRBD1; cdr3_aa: CASSPFRGETQYF; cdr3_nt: TGTGCCAGCTCACCCTTCAGGGGGGAGACCCAGTACTTC
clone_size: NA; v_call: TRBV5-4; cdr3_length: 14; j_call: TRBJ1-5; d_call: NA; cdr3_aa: CASSLYGLSQPQHF; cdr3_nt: TGTGCCAGCAGCTTGTATGGGCTTAGTCAGCCCCAGCATTTT
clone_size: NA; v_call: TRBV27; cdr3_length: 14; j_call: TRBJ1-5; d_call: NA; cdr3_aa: CASSLSSSNQPQHF; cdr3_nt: TGTGCCAGCAGTTTATCGTCAAGCAATCAGCCCCAGCATTTT
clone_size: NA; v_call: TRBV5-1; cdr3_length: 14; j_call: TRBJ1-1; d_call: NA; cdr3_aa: CASSLGQTNTEAFF; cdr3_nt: TGCGCCAGCAGCTTGGGACAGACGAACACTGAAGCTTTCTTT
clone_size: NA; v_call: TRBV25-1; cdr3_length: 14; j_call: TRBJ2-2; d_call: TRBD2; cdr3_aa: CASSESGGRGELFF; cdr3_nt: TGTGCCAGCAGTGAATCAGGCGGGAGAGGGGAGCTGTTTTTT
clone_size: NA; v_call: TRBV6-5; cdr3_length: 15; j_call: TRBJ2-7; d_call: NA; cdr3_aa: CASSYGQGKGYEQYF; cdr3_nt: TGTGCCAGCAGTTACGGCCAGGGGAAGGGCTACGAGCAGTACTTC
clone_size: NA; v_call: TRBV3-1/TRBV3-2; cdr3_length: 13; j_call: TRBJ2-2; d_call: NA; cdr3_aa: CASSQGAGGELFF; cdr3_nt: TGTGCCAGCAGCCAGGGGGCCGGCGGGGAGCTGTTTTTT
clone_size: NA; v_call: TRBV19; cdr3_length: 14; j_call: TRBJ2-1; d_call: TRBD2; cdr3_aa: CASRRTSGSDEQFF; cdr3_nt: TGTGCCAGTAGGCGTACTAGCGGGAGTGATGAGCAGTTCTTC